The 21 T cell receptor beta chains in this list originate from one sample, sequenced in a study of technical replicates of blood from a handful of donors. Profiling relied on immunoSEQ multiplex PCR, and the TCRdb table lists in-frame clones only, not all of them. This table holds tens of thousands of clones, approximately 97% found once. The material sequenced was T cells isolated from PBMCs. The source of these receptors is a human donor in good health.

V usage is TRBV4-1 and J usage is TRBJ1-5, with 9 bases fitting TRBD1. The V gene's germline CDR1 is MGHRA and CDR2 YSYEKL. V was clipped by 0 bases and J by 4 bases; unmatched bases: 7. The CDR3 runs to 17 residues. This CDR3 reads CASSQEVRDRDNQPQHF. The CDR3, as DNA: TGCGCCAGCAGCCAAGAAGTTCGGGACAGGGATAATCAGCCCCAGCATTTT.

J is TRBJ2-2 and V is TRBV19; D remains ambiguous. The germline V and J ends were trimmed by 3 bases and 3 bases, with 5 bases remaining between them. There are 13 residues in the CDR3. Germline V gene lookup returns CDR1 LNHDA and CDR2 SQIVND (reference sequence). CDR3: CASSIDYTGELFF. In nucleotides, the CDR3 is TGTGCCAGTAGTATTGACTACACCGGGGAGCTGTTTTTT.

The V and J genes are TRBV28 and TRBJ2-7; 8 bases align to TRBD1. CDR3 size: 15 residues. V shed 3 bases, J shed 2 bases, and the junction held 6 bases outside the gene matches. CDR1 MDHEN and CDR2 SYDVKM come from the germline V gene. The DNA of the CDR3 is TGTGCCAGCAGTTTGGTGGCAGGGGGCCCCTACGAGCAGTACTTC. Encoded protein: CASSLVAGGPYEQYF.

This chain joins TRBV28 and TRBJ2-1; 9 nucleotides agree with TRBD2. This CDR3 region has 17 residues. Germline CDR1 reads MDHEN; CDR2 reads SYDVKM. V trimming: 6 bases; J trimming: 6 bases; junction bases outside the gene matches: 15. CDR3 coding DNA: TGTGCCAGCAGCCCCCCGGCGAAGCGGGAGGTCCCCAATGAGCAGTTCTTC. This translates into CASSPPAKREVPNEQFF.

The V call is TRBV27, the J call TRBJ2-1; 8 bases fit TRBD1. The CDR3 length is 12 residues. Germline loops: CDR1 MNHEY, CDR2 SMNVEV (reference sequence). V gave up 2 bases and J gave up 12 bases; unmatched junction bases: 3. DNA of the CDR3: TGTGCCAGCAGTTTAAGAGGGACAGGGCAGTTCTTC. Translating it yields CASSLRGTGQFF.

The CDR3 nucleotides read TGTGCCAGCAGTTTATGGCCTGGGAGAACTAGCGGGGGGGCTTACGAGCAGTACTTC. It translates to CASSLWPGRTSGGAYEQYF. This chain connects TRBV28 to TRBJ2-7; 13 nucleotides align to TRBD2. Germline values: CDR1 MDHEN, CDR2 SYDVKM. The CDR3 sequence is 19 residues long. V shed 0 bases and J 4 bases; nucleotides not matched to a gene: 12.

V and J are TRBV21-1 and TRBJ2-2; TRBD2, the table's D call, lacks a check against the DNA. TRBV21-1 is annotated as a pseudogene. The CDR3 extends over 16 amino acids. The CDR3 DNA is TGTGCCAGCAGCAAAGGGAGGGCTTGGGGCACCGGGGAGCTGTTTTTT. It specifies CASSKGRAWGTGELFF.

CDR3 nucleotides: TGTGCCAGCAGCTTGGGCGGGGGTGGCTATGACTGGCAGTACTTC. Its translation is CASSLGGGGYDWQYF. The V and J genes are TRBV5-8 and TRBJ2-7, with TRBD2 matching 7 bases. The ends lost 0 bases at V and 9 bases at J; junction bases unmatched: 12. This CDR3 is 15 amino acids long. The germline CDR1 and CDR2 sequences are SGHTS and YDEGEE.

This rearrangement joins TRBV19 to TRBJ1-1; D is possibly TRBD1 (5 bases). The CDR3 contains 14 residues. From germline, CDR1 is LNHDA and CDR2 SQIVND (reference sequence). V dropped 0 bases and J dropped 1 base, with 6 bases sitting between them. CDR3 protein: CASSIDGGNTEAFF. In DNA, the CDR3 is TGTGCCAGTAGTATAGACGGGGGGAACACTGAAGCTTTCTTT.

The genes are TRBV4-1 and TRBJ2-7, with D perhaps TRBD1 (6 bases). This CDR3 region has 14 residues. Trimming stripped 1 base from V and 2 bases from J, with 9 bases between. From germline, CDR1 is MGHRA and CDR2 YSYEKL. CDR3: CASSQVEGAYEQYF. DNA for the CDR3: TGCGCCAGCAGCCAAGTTGAGGGGGCCTACGAGCAGTACTTC.

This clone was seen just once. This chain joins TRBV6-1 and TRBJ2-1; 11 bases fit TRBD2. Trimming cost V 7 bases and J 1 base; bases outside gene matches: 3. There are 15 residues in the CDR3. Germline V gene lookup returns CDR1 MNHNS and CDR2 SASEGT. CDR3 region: CASIGTSGSYNEQFF. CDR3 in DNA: TGTGCCAGCATCGGGACTAGCGGTTCCTACAATGAGCAGTTCTTC.

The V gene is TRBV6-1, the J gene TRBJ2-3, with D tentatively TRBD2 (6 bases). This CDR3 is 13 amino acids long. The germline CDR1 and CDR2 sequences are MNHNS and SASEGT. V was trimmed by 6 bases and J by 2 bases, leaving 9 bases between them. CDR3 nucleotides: TGTGCCAGCAGAGGGACTTACACAGATACGCAGTATTTT. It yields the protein CASRGTYTDTQYF.

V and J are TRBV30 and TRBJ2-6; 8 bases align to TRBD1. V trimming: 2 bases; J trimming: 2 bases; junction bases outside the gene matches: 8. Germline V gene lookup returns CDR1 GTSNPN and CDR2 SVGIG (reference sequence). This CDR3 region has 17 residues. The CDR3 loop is CAWSSGTGYTGANVLTF. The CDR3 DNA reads TGTGCCTGGAGTTCCGGGACAGGCTATACTGGGGCCAACGTCCTGACTTTC. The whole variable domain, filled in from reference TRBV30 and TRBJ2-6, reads SQTIHQWPATLVQPVGSPLSLECTVEGTSNPNLYWYRQAAGRGLQLLFYSVGIGQISSEVPQNLSASRPQDRQFILSSKKLLLSDSGFYLCAWSSGTGYTGANVLTFGAGSRLTVL.

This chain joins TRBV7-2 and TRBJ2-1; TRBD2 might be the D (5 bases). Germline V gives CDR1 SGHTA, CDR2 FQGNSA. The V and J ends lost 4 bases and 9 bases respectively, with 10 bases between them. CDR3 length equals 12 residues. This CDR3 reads CASSSDSSEQFF. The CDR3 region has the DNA TGTGCCAGCAGCTCGGACTCTTCTGAGCAGTTCTTC.

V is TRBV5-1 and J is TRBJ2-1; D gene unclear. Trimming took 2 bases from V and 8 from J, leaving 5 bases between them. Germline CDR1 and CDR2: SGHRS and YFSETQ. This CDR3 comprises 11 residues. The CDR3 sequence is CASSFFDEQFF. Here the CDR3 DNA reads TGCGCCAGCAGCTTCTTCGATGAGCAGTTCTTC.

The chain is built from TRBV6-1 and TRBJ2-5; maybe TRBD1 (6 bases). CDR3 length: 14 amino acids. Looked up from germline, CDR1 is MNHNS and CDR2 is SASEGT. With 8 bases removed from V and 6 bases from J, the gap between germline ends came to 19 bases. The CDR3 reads CASGPGQLGKTQYF. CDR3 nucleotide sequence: TGTGCCAGCGGGCCGGGACAACTCGGGAAGACCCAGTACTTC.

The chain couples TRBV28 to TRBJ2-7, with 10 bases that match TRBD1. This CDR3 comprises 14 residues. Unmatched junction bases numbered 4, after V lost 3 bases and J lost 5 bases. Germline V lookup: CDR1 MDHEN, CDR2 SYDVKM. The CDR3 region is CASSFPDRGNEQYF. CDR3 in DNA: TGTGCCAGCAGTTTCCCGGACAGGGGGAACGAGCAGTACTTC.

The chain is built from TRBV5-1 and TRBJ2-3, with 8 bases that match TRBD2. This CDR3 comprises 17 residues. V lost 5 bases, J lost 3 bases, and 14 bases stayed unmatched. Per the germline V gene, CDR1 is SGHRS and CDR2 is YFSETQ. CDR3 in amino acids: CASRAQRERGWTDTQYF. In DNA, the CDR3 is TGCGCCAGCAGAGCTCAGCGGGAGAGGGGATGGACAGATACGCAGTATTTT. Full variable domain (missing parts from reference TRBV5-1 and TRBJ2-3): KAGVTQTPRYLIKTRGQQVTLSCSPISGHRSVSWYQQTPGQGLQFLFEYFSETQRNKGNFPGRFSGRQFSNSRSEMNVSTLELGDSALYLCASRAQRERGWTDTQYFGPGTRLTVL.

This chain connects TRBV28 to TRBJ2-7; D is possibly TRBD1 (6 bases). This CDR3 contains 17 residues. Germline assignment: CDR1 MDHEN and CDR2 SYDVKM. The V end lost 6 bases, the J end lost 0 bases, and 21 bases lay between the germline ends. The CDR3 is CASRTLVGGRGSYEQYF. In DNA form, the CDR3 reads TGTGCCAGCAGGACTTTGGTCGGAGGCAGGGGCTCCTACGAGCAGTACTTC.

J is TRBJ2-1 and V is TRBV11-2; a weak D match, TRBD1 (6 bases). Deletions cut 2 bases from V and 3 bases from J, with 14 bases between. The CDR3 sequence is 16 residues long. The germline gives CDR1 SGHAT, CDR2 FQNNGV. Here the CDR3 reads CASSLSQGTYYNEQFF. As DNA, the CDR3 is TGTGCCAGCAGCTTATCTCAGGGGACCTACTACAATGAGCAGTTCTTC.

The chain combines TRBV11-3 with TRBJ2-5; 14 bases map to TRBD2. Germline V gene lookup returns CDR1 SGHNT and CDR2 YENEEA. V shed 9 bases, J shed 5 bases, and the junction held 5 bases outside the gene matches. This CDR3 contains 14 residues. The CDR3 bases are TGTGCCAGTGGGACTAGCGGGAGTATGGAGACCCAGTACTTC. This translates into CASGTSGSMETQYF.